The T cell receptor (beta chain) under discussion was sequenced for a study of T cells after yellow fever vaccination. The V end lost 6 bases, the J end lost 5 bases, and 19 bases lay between the germline ends. This CDR3 spans 16 amino acids. The germline gives CDR1 MNHNY, CDR2 SVGAGI (reference sequence). A 5'RACE template-switching step, the method used to make TCR cDNA, added a universal primer site and UMIs. TCRdb reanalysed the 5' RACE reads using MiXCR and keeps one entry per CDR3 protein. This table holds some 300,000 distinct CDR3 sequences, about 10% found once. The sequenced sample was CD4+ T cells sorted from PBMCs, obtained 45 days after the yellow fever booster vaccination. The chain links TRBV6-6 to TRBJ1-4, with a possible D match to TRBD1 (6 bases). This sequence was found in a man between 18 and 29 years old who received the YFV17D yellow fever vaccine. The CDR3 nucleotides are TGTGCCAGCAGCCACCACGGACAGCACAAAAATGAAAAACTGTTTTTT. Translated: CASSHHGQHKNEKLFF.